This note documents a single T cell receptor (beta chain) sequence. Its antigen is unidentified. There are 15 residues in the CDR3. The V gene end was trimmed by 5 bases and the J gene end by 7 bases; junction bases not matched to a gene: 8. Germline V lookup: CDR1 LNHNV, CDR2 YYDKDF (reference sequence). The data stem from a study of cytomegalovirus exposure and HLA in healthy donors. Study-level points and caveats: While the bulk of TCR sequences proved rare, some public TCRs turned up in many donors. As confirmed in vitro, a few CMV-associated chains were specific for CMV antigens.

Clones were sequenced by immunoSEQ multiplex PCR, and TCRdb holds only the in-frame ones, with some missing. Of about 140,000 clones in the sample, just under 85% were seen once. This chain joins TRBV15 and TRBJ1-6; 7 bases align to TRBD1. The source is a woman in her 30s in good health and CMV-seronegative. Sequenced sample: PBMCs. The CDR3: CATSGRTGRNSPLHF. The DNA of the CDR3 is TGTGCCACCAGCGGGAGGACAGGACGGAATTCACCCCTCCACTTT.